A selection of T cell receptor beta chains follows, all from one sample in a study of blood T cell repertoires in COVID-19. Repertoires were generated with immunoSEQ multiplex PCR, while TCRdb's copy carries only in-frame clones and drops some. The sample has 100,000 to 150,000 clones; about 83% are singletons. The specimen was peripheral blood. The receptor source for this set is a man aged 80 or over with active or convalescent COVID-19. Each CDR3 is given with its conserved first and last residue. A D gene is named only where the DNA matches it firmly. The size of a clone is reported for some rows only, either as once, few or many, or as a class for expanded clones.

>.|TRBV6-1|.|TRBJ1-2
TGTGCCAGCAGTGAAAACCCGGTCGGCTATGGCTACACCTTC
CASSENPVGYGYTF
>TRBD1|TRBV7-3|.|TRBJ2-6
TGTGCCAGCAGCTTAGGTTACGGGACAGCCTCCTCTGGGGCCAACGTCCTGACTTTC
CASSLGYGTASSGANVLTF
>TRBD2|TRBV6-5|.|TRBJ2-5
TGTGCCAGCATGAGACTAGCGGGGGGGAAGACCCAGTACTTC
CASMRLAGGKTQYF
>TRBD2|TRBV19|.|TRBJ2-1
TGTGCCAGTAGTATCGGGCGGGGGGGTCATGAGCAGTTCTTC
CASSIGRGGHEQFF
>TRBD1|TRBV29-1|.|TRBJ1-1
TGCAGCGTTTTTCCGGGACAGGGAGACACTGAAGCTTTCTTT
CSVFPGQGDTEAFF
>.|TRBV19|.|TRBJ2-3
TGTGCCAGTAGTACGCTAGGCACAGATACGCAGTATTTT
CASSTLGTDTQYF
>.|TRBV2|.|TRBJ2-6
TGTGCCAGTCTGTCGGGATTCTCTGGGGCCAACGTCCTGACTTTC
CASLSGFSGANVLTF
>TRBD1|TRBV28|.|TRBJ1-5
TGTGCCAGCAGTTTCCTCGGGGGACAGGGGCCAAATCAGCCCCAGCATTTT
CASSFLGGQGPNQPQHF
>.|TRBV24-1|.|TRBJ2-3
TGTGCCACCAGCCGGGGGATCACAGATACGCAGTATTTT
CATSRGITDTQYF
>.|TRBV7-3|few|TRBJ1-2
TGTGCCAGCAGCCCCCTACCTTTTGACTATGGCTACACCTTC
CASSPLPFDYGYTF
>.|TRBV7-2|.|TRBJ1-4
TGTGCCAGCAGCTTAGCGGGGCAGGGGAGTGAAAAACTGTTTTTT
CASSLAGQGSEKLFF
>.|TRBV21-1|.|TRBJ1-6
TGTGCCAGCAACCTTAAATCCGGGTTCAATTCACCCCTCCACTTT
CASNLKSGFNSPLHF
>.|TRBV6-2/TRBV6-3|.|TRBJ1-5
TGTGCCAGCAGTTTTTACACCAATCAGCCCCAGCATTTT
CASSFYTNQPQHF
>.|TRBV19|.|TRBJ1-2
TGTGCCAGTAGTATCGGCGGAGGGAACAACTATGGCTACACCTTC
CASSIGGGNNYGYTF
>.|TRBV9|.|TRBJ2-2
TGTGCCAGCAGCGGAGGACTTACCACCGGGGAGCTGTTTTTT
CASSGGLTTGELFF
>TRBD1|TRBV5-1|.|TRBJ2-3
TGCGCCAGCGCCCGACAGGGGGCAACAGATACGCAGTATTTT
CASARQGATDTQYF
>.|TRBV6-1|few|TRBJ1-5
TGTGCCAGCAGTGACAGGTACAATCAGCCCCAGCATTTT
CASSDRYNQPQHF
>TRBD1|TRBV7-2|.|TRBJ2-5
TGTGCCAGCAGCTTATTTATGGCCAGGGGGACGGGGGAGACCCAGTACTTC
CASSLFMARGTGETQYF
>.|TRBV19|.|TRBJ2-3
TGTGCCAGCAGACAGGCCCCAGATACGCAGTATTTT
CASRQAPDTQYF
>TRBD1|TRBV19|few|TRBJ2-5
TGTGCCAGTAGTCCCCCGACAGGGATCGAGACCCAGTACTTC
CASSPPTGIETQYF
>.|TRBV11-2|few|TRBJ2-7
TGTGCCAGCAGCTTAGGACAGCCCGGATCCTACGAGCAGTACTTC
CASSLGQPGSYEQYF
>.|TRBV2|.|TRBJ1-2
.
CASSVGPGTKSF
>.|TRBV19|.|TRBJ2-1
TGTGCCACGAACAGTTACAATGAGCAGTTCTTC
CATNSYNEQFF
>.|TRBV19|.|TRBJ2-7
TGTGCCAGTAGTAGTTTATACGAGCAGTACTTC
CASSSLYEQYF
>.|TRBV18|.|TRBJ1-1
TGTGCCAGCTCACAGGTGGGGGGGAACACTGAAGCTTTCTTT
CASSQVGGNTEAFF
>TRBD2|TRBV28|.|TRBJ2-3
TGTGCCAGCAGCGTCCTGAGGGAGGGGCCTACAGATACGCAGTATTTT
CASSVLREGPTDTQYF
>.|TRBV5-6|.|TRBJ2-3
TGTGCCAGCAGCTTGGAACAGGACCCTAGCACAGATACGCAGTATTTT
CASSLEQDPSTDTQYF
>.|TRBV5-1|.|TRBJ2-5
TGCGCCAGCAGCTTGGGACAGTCCCAAGAGACCCAGTACTTC
CASSLGQSQETQYF
>.|TRBV2|.|TRBJ1-4
TGTGCCAGCAGTGAACAGGTTTCAACTAATGAAAAACTGTTTTTT
CASSEQVSTNEKLFF
>TRBD1|TRBV5-1|.|TRBJ2-7
TGCGCCAGCAGCTCACCCCCGGGACAGACCACTTACGAGCAGTACTTC
CASSSPPGQTTYEQYF
>.|TRBV28|.|TRBJ1-1
TGTGCCAGCAGTTTAGTACAACTGAACACTGAAGCTTTCTTT
CASSLVQLNTEAFF
>.|TRBV11-2|.|TRBJ2-3
TGTGCCAGCAGCCTAGACCTACCAGATATGGGGGGTACGCAGTATTTT
CASSLDLPDMGGTQYF
>TRBD1|TRBV6-6|.|TRBJ1-5
TGTGCCAGCAGTTATCAGGGGGCGAGCAATCAGCCCCAGCATTTT
CASSYQGASNQPQHF
>TRBD2|TRBV6-5|.|TRBJ2-7
TGTGCCAGCAGCCGAGGGACACGGGGGGGGTACGAGCAGTACTTC
CASSRGTRGGYEQYF
>.|TRBV9|.|TRBJ2-5
TGTGCCAGCAGCGTAGTGGGGGGGCCGGAGACCCAGTACTTC
CASSVVGGPETQYF
>TRBD1|TRBV3-1/TRBV3-2|.|TRBJ2-3
TGTGCCAGCAGTCTGGACAGGACTAGCACAGATACGCAGTATTTT
CASSLDRTSTDTQYF
>.|TRBV5-1|.|TRBJ1-1
TGCGCCAGCAGCTTGTCTGCGGTGAACACTGAAGCTTTCTTT
CASSLSAVNTEAFF
>TRBD1|TRBV18|.|TRBJ1-2
TGTGCCAGCGTCACCGGACAGGGATTAGGTGGCTACACCTTC
CASVTGQGLGGYTF
>TRBD2|TRBV7-2|few|TRBJ2-5
TGTGCCAGCACTGTGACTAGCGGAGGGGAGACCCAGTACTTC
CASTVTSGGETQYF
>.|TRBV5-1|many|TRBJ2-3
TGCGCCAGCAGCTTGGGGGCATTCAGCACAGATACGCAGTATTTT
CASSLGAFSTDTQYF
>.|TRBV5-8|.|TRBJ1-4
TGTGCCAGCAGCTTGGGAAGGGACTCAACTAATGAAAAACTGTTTTTT
CASSLGRDSTNEKLFF
>.|TRBV19|once|TRBJ1-1
TGTGCCAGTAGTATAGGTCAGGGCCGGACTGAAGCTTTCTTT
CASSIGQGRTEAFF
>TRBD1|TRBV12-5|.|TRBJ1-5
TGTGCTAGTGGGCCTACAGACAGGGGAGATCAGCCCCAGCATTTT
CASGPTDRGDQPQHF
>.|TRBV5-6|many|TRBJ2-5
TGTGCCAGCAGCTTGGCAATAGGACTGTTGGAGACCCAGTACTTC
CASSLAIGLLETQYF
>TRBD1|TRBV2|.|TRBJ2-1
TGTGCCAGCAGGGGACAGGACAATGAGCAGTTCTTC
CASRGQDNEQFF
>TRBD2|TRBV28|.|TRBJ2-1
TGTGCCAGCAGTTTCGTACGGGGGGGGGACCCTAGCTCCTACAATGAGCAGTTCTTC
CASSFVRGGDPSSYNEQFF
>.|TRBV29-1|once|TRBJ1-1
TGCAGCGTGCAGGGTCCCGGTAACAGGGACGTTTTCTTT
CSVQGPGNRDVFF
>.|TRBV18|.|TRBJ2-2
TGTGCCAGCTCACCACAGCAGGGAACGAACACCGGGGAGCTGTTTTTT
CASSPQQGTNTGELFF
>.|TRBV10-3|few|TRBJ1-5
TGTGCCATCAGTGAGTTTCAGGGGCCCCATCAGCCCCAGCATTTT
CAISEFQGPHQPQHF
>.|TRBV11-3|.|TRBJ2-1
TGTGCCAGCAGCTTAGACGGGACAACTCGCAATGAGCAGTTCTTC
CASSLDGTTRNEQFF
>TRBD1|TRBV30|.|TRBJ2-7
TGTGCCTGGGAGGACAGGGGGCCTTTCAACGAGCAGTACTTC
CAWEDRGPFNEQYF
>TRBD1|TRBV19|.|TRBJ1-4
TGTGCCAGTAGTACGGACAGGGTCCGAAAACTGTTTTTT
CASSTDRVRKLFF
>.|TRBV19|.|TRBJ1-4
TGTGCCAGTAGGCCCCCCGGGGAAAAACTGTTTTTT
CASRPPGEKLFF
>.|TRBV7-8|.|TRBJ1-1
TGTGCCAGCAGCCCGAGGGACACTGAAGCTTTCTTT
CASSPRDTEAFF
>TRBD2|TRBV29-1|.|TRBJ2-5
TGCAGCGTTGAAGATCTTCAGCGCGGGGGGGCCTTTTCCCAGTACTTC
CSVEDLQRGGAFSQYF
>TRBD1|TRBV5-4|.|TRBJ1-6
TGTGCCAGCAGCGCTCGGGGACAGGGAAATTCACCCCTCCACTTT
CASSARGQGNSPLHF
>TRBD1|TRBV15|.|TRBJ1-3
TGTGCCACCAGCAGAGATGTAGAGGGGGCGGCTGGAAACACCATATATTTT
CATSRDVEGAAGNTIYF